This TCR beta chain originates from a study of blood T cell repertoires in COVID-19. Looking at the study overall: From T cells, B-cell-depleted T cells, or PBMCs came the material, which was cDNA or gDNA.

Trimming at V came to 4 bases and at J to 7 bases, leaving 9 bases not matched to a gene. In germline, CDR1 is LGHNT, CDR2 FRNRAP. This CDR3 contains 14 residues. In the original processing: Amplification with reference gene primers provided the estimates of nucleated cell counts. Method: immunoSEQ multiplex PCR; TCRdb's copy keeps in-frame clones and lacks some. V and J calls and clone size come straight from that table; D and trimming were deduced from the DNA. The data hold roughly 250,000 clones, with roughly nine tenths observed a single time. The V and J genes are TRBV12-5 and TRBJ1-2; 7 positions agree with TRBD1. Sequencing input: PBMCs or T cells enriched from blood (not recorded which). This sequence was found in a woman younger than 45 with acute COVID-19. Here the CDR3 DNA reads TGTGCTAGTGGTTCCTACCCGACAGGGCTTGGCTACACCTTC. As protein: CASGSYPTGLGYTF.